Presented here are 9 T cell receptor beta chains from one specimen sequenced in a study of post-analysis software for immune sequencing data. Study findings and constraints: Patients used about 5 TRBV segments, including TRBV5-6, TRBV5-1 and TRBV20-1, more often than controls.

TCR beta cDNA libraries included unique molecular identifiers. TCRdb reprocessed the PCR reads via MiXCR and lists one record per CDR3 protein. Of hundreds of thousands of distinct CDR3 sequences listed, roughly 46% are singletons. Their cognate antigens are unknown. Material for sequencing was blood. The receptor source for this set is a girl between 5 and 17 years old with multiple sclerosis.

The chain combines TRBV11-1 with TRBJ2-5; D remains unclear. Germline lookup yields CDR1 SGHAT and CDR2 FQDESV (reference sequence). This CDR3 region has 14 residues. V lost 6 bases and J 2 bases, leaving 13 bases between the germline ends. The CDR3 DNA is TGTGCCAGCAGGAGCCGACGTCAGCAAGAGACCCAGTACTTC. This translates into CASRSRRQQETQYF.

This clonotype has only a few counts. V gene TRBV20-1 combines with J gene TRBJ2-3; D not certain. The V end was cut by 2 bases, the J end by 3 bases, with 9 bases between. Germline loops: CDR1 DFQATT, CDR2 SNEGSKA (reference sequence). The length of the CDR3 is 13 residues. The CDR3 nucleotides are TGCAGTGCTAGACAGGTGGTGACAGATACGCAGTATTTT. It encodes CSARQVVTDTQYF.

This sequence joins TRBV5-1 and TRBJ2-3; the match to TRBD2 covers 8 bases. From germline, CDR1 is SGHRS and CDR2 YFSETQ. Trimming took 0 bases from V and 1 from J; bases not matched to a gene: 7. The CDR3 runs to 17 residues. Written as DNA, the CDR3 is TGCGCCAGCAGCTTGGCCGGGGGGGATGGGGGCACAGATACGCAGTATTTT. As protein: CASSLAGGDGGTDTQYF.

For the CDR3, the DNA is TGTGCCAGCAGTGATATGTACCAAGAGACCCAGTACTTC. It codes for CASSDMYQETQYF. The rearrangement joins TRBV2 to TRBJ2-5, with D unclear. Germline V gene lookup returns CDR1 SNHLY and CDR2 FYNNEI. The CDR3 is 13 residues long. Between the trimmed V and J ends, which lost 3 bases and 0 bases, there was a span of 5 bases.

The chain employs TRBV28 and TRBJ2-1; D not certain. Germline values: CDR1 MDHEN, CDR2 SYDVKM. This CDR3 region has 14 residues. The V end was cut by 8 bases, the J end by 2 bases, with 13 bases between. The CDR3 loop is CASSTNPTYNEQFF. CDR3 coding DNA: TGTGCCAGCTCGACAAATCCTACCTACAATGAGCAGTTCTTC.

This clonotype was found once. This chain uses TRBV5-1 with TRBJ2-1, with D possibly TRBD2 on 6 matching bases. This CDR3 is built from 14 residues. Germline V lookup: CDR1 SGHRS, CDR2 YFSETQ. Between the trimmed V and J ends, which lost 4 bases and 3 bases, there was a span of 11 bases. DNA of the CDR3: TGCGCCAGCAGCGGGGACTTCTTCTACAATGAGCAGTTCTTC. Encoded protein: CASSGDFFYNEQFF.

With regard to this clonotype: It may be a read error: a sequence one base away is much more abundant. The gene calls are TRBV7-8 and TRBJ2-5; D gene unclear. The CDR3 contains 11 residues. Germline V gene lookup returns CDR1 SGHVS and CDR2 FQNEAQ. CDR3 sequence (DNA): TGTGCCGGCAGCTTGTTAGAGACCCAGTACTTC. This sequence encodes CAGSLLETQYF.

This chain joins TRBV5-1 and TRBJ1-2; possible D gene TRBD1, 5 bases. Germline-derived CDR1 and CDR2 are SGHRS and YFSETQ. V lost 4 bases to trimming and J lost 4 bases, with 14 bases between them. This CDR3 has 14 residues. In DNA, the CDR3 is TGCGCCAGCAGCCCCGGGACGTCCGGCTATGGCTACACCTTC. Amino acids: CASSPGTSGYGYTF.

Regarding this clonotype: Since no conserved phenylalanine or tryptophan closes the CDR3, a read error is the likely cause. The chain joins TRBV12-3 or TRBV12-4 to TRBJ1-5, with 8 positions matching TRBD1. The CDR3 runs 14 residues. Unmatched junction bases numbered 3, after V lost 1 base and J lost 7 bases. This chain's CDR3 is CASSLGTGRQPQHV. The CDR3 DNA reads TGTGCCAGCAGTTTAGGGACAGGGAGGCAGCCCCAGCATGTT.